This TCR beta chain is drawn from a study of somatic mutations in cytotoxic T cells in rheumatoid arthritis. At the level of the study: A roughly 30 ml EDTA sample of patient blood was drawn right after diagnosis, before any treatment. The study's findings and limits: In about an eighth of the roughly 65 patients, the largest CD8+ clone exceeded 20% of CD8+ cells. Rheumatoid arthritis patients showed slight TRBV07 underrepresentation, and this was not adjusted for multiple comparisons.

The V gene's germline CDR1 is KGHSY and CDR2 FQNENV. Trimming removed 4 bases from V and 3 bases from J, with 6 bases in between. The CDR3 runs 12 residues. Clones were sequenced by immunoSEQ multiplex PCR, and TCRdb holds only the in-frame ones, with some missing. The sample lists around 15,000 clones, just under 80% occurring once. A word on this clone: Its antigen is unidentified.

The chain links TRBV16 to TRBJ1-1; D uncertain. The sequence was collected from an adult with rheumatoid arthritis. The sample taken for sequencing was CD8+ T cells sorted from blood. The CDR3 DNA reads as TGTGCCAGCAGCCCGTGGCACACTGAAGCTTTCTTT. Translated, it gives CASSPWHTEAFF.